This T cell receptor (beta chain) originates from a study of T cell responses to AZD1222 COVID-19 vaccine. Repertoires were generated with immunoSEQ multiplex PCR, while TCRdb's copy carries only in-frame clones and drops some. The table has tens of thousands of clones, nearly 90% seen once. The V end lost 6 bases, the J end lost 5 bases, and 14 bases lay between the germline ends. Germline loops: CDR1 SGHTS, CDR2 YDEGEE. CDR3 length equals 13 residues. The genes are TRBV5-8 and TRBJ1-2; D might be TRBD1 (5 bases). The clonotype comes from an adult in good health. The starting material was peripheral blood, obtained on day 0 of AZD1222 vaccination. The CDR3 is CASNPGGFYGYTF. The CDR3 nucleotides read TGTGCCAGCAACCCCGGGGGATTTTATGGCTACACCTTC.